These 32 T cell receptor beta chains were sequenced from one sample in a study of identical twins. From the 5' RACE reads, TCRdb called clonotypes with MiXCR, one entry per CDR3 protein. The table shows around 490,000 distinct CDR3 sequences, with approximately 14% occurring only once. These records were also assigned to another study, of yellow fever vaccine responses in identical twins.

Input material: CD4+ T cells sorted from blood. The receptors derive from a young woman in good health.

The genes are TRBV2 and TRBJ2-3; 8 bases are shared with TRBD1. The CDR3 length is 15 residues. V shed 5 bases and J 1 base; nucleotides not matched to a gene: 5. Germline values: CDR1 SNHLY, CDR2 FYNNEI. CDR3 loop: CASSRPGQGTDTQYF. DNA of the CDR3: TGTGCCAGCAGTAGACCGGGACAGGGCACAGATACGCAGTATTTT.

This clonotype was seen ten or more times. This chain joins TRBV20-1 and TRBJ2-3, with 12 bases identical to TRBD2. The J segment lost 4 bases and the V segment lost 6 bases, leaving 8 bases of the junction unmatched. This CDR3 is built from 15 residues. CDR1 DFQATT and CDR2 SNEGSKA come from the germline V gene (reference sequence). This CDR3 is CSAPASGRGADTQYF. DNA of the CDR3: TGCAGTGCACCCGCTAGCGGGAGGGGTGCAGATACGCAGTATTTT.

This clonotype was recorded at least ten times. The chain combines TRBV29-1 with TRBJ2-3, with TRBD1 matching 9 bases. CDR1 and CDR2 (germline): SQVTM, ANQGSEA. CDR3 length: 12 amino acids. After removal of 7 bases from V and 5 bases from J, the junction contained 4 bases not matched to a gene. The CDR3 DNA sequence: TGCAGCGCCGGGACAGGGTTAGATACGCAGTATTTT. Translating it yields CSAGTGLDTQYF.

A few counts support this clonotype. The chain joins TRBV5-1 to TRBJ1-2, with 9 nucleotides matching TRBD1. J lost 3 bases, V lost 4 bases, and 7 bases had no gene match. The CDR3 is 15 residues long. CDR1 is SGHRS and CDR2 is YFSETQ in the germline V gene. For the CDR3, the DNA is TGCGCCAGCAGCATCGGGACAGGGTCGGACTATGGCTACACCTTC. This codes for CASSIGTGSDYGYTF.

The chain joins TRBV5-1 to TRBJ2-1; a possible D gene is TRBD2 (5 bases). CDR3 length: 13 residues. Germline V gene sequence: CDR1 SGHRS, CDR2 YFSETQ. V lost 2 bases and J 8 bases, leaving 11 bases between the germline ends. CDR3 sequence: CASSFGGFDEQFF. DNA of the CDR3: TGCGCCAGCAGCTTCGGAGGTTTCGATGAGCAGTTCTTC.

The rearrangement joins TRBV10-3 to TRBJ1-2; D gene uncertain. CDR3 size: 13 residues. Deletions cut 10 bases from V and 5 bases from J, with 17 bases between. The germline V gene encodes CDR1 ENHRY and CDR2 SYGVKD. The CDR3 region is CASRGQAGYGYTF. DNA of the CDR3: TGTGCCAGCCGTGGGCAGGCCGGTTATGGCTACACCTTC.

The rearrangement uses TRBV7-2 and TRBJ2-1; no clear D gene. The ends were cut back, 2 bases at V and 8 bases at J, with 7 bases in the middle. The CDR3 has 12 amino acids. In germline, CDR1 is SGHTA, CDR2 FQGNSA. DNA of the CDR3: TGTGCCAGCAGCTTAAACACGTATGAGCAGTTCTTC. Translating gives CASSLNTYEQFF.

V is TRBV19 and J is TRBJ2-5; D unresolved. Germline V CDR1 and CDR2: LNHDA, SQIVND (reference sequence). Between the trimmed V and J ends, which lost 3 bases and 2 bases, there was a span of 13 bases. This CDR3 contains 15 residues. CDR3 in amino acids: CASSIGGRPQETQYF. CDR3 sequence (DNA): TGTGCCAGTAGTATCGGCGGCAGGCCTCAAGAGACCCAGTACTTC.

This clonotype came up a few times. The rearrangement joins TRBV20-1 to TRBJ2-7, with TRBD2 as a possible D gene (5 bases). From germline, CDR1 is DFQATT and CDR2 SNEGSKA (reference sequence). The length of the CDR3 is 14 residues. Between the trimmed V and J ends, which lost 3 bases and 0 bases, there was a span of 12 bases. The chain's CDR3 is CSASGGRSSYEQYF. CDR3 in DNA: TGCAGTGCTAGCGGTGGGAGAAGCTCCTACGAGCAGTACTTC.

This clonotype was found a few times. The chain uses TRBV11-1 and TRBJ1-1; D not certain. The CDR3 loop spans 13 amino acids. V lost 1 base and J lost 7, with 10 bases in between. Looked up from germline, CDR1 is SGHAT and CDR2 is FQDESV (reference sequence). The CDR3 DNA is TGTGCCAGCAGCTTAGGAGCGGGTGGTGAAGCTTTCTTT. This encodes CASSLGAGGEAFF. The variable domain in full, completed from reference TRBV11-1 and TRBJ1-1, reads EAEVAQSPRYKITEKSQAVAFWCDPISGHATLYWYRQILGQGPELLVQFQDESVVDDSQLPKDRFSAERLKGVDSTLKIQPAELGDSAMYLCASSLGAGGEAFFGQGTRLTVV.

V usage is TRBV19 and J usage is TRBJ1-5; D gene uncertain. The CDR3 length is 15 residues. Trimming stripped 2 bases from V and 2 bases from J, with 10 bases between. Germline V gene data show CDR1 as LNHDA and CDR2 as SQIVND (reference sequence). As DNA, the CDR3 is TGTGCCAGTAGTATACCGGGTTTGGGCAATCAGCCCCAGCATTTT. Its translation: CASSIPGLGNQPQHF.

This clonotype was detected many times. The chain recombines TRBV3-1 with TRBJ2-7; 8 positions agree with TRBD2. J was trimmed by 3 bases and V by 2 bases; bases with no gene match: 3. The CDR3 is 14 residues long. Germline CDR1 LGHDT, CDR2 YNNKEL (reference sequence). CDR3 DNA: TGTGCCAGCAGCCAAACTAGCGGATACTACGAGCAGTACTTC. Protein sequence: CASSQTSGYYEQYF.

This clonotype was found a few times. The chain is built from TRBV6-5 and TRBJ1-2; no firm D call. Trimming cost V 0 bases and J 3 bases, with 8 bases left between them. The CDR3 runs to 14 residues. Germline values: CDR1 MNHEY, CDR2 SVGAGI. This chain's CDR3 is CASSYSPVDYGYTF. CDR3 in DNA: TGTGCCAGCAGTTACTCTCCAGTGGACTATGGCTACACCTTC.

This clonotype was observed a handful of times. At one end the junction does not follow the germline gene, possibly because of a read error. The V call is TRBV7-7, the J call TRBJ2-7; 8 bases fit TRBD2. Germline V gives CDR1 SSHAT, CDR2 FNYEAQ (reference sequence). This CDR3 has 17 amino acids. The chain's CDR3 is CASSLAPLAGGSYEQYF. DNA of the CDR3: TGTGCTAGCAGCTTAGCCCCCCTCGCGGGAGGTTCTTACGAGCAGTACTTC.

J is TRBJ2-1 and V is TRBV29-1; tentatively, D is TRBD1 or TRBD2 (6 bases each). V was cut by 6 bases and J by 8 bases, with 23 bases left in between. This CDR3 has 15 residues. Per germline, CDR1 SQVTM and CDR2 ANQGSEA. The CDR3 nucleotides are TGCAGCGTCCAGGGACACCCCAACCCGGGGGATGAGCAGTTCTTC. It is translated as CSVQGHPNPGDEQFF.

The V call is TRBV7-2, the J call TRBJ2-3; 16 bases are shared with TRBD2. V lost 5 bases to trimming and J lost 7 bases; unmatched junction nucleotides: 6. CDR1 and CDR2 from the germline V gene are SGHTA and FQGNSA. The CDR3 covers 16 residues. CDR3 sequence reads: CASSPGLAGGRNTQYF. CDR3 in DNA: TGTGCCAGCAGCCCGGGACTAGCGGGAGGGAGGAATACGCAGTATTTT.

The V and J genes are TRBV11-2 and TRBJ2-1; D possibly matches TRBD1 or TRBD2 (6 bases each). Germline CDR1 SGHAT, CDR2 FQNNGV. The CDR3 has 16 amino acids. Trimming took 5 bases from V and 1 from J, leaving 15 bases between them. The CDR3 region is CASSRIPGASYNEQFF. For the CDR3, the DNA is TGTGCCAGCAGCAGGATTCCGGGGGCGTCCTACAATGAGCAGTTCTTC. The full variable domain, rest sourced from reference TRBV11-2 and TRBJ2-1, is EAGVAQSPRYKIIEKRQSVAFWCNPISGHATLYWYQQILGQGPKLLIQFQNNGVVDDSQLPKDRFSAERLKGVDSTLKIQPAKLEDSAVYLCASSRIPGASYNEQFFGPGTRLTVL.

The chain uses TRBV5-5 and TRBJ2-7; D gene unclear. This CDR3 has 13 amino acids. The germline V and J ends were trimmed by 4 bases and 4 bases, with 12 bases remaining between them. CDR1 is SGHKS and CDR2 is YYEKEE in the germline V gene (reference sequence). CDR3 nucleotide sequence: TGTGCCAGCAGCCCCCCGGACCTATACGAGCAGTACTTC. It translates to CASSPPDLYEQYF.

In its sample, this clonotype was seen many times. Written as DNA, the CDR3 is TGTGCCAGCAGTTTAGCGCCCAGGGATGCTTTCTTT. Translating gives CASSLAPRDAFF. This chain connects TRBV12-3 or TRBV12-4 to TRBJ1-1, with D perhaps TRBD1 (5 bases). Trimming stripped 0 bases from V and 11 bases from J, with 10 bases between. The CDR3 sequence is 12 residues long.

This clonotype appeared a few times. This chain uses TRBV5-1 with TRBJ1-4; D call uncertain. V was clipped by 5 bases and J by 0 bases, with 8 bases between them. The CDR3 length is 14 residues. Per germline, CDR1 SGHRS and CDR2 YFSETQ. CDR3 region: CASRSTATNEKLFF. CDR3 nucleotides: TGCGCCAGCAGAAGTACAGCAACTAATGAAAAACTGTTTTTT.

The chain has TRBV4-1 and TRBJ2-1, with 9 nucleotides matching TRBD2. CDR3 length: 17 residues. With V trimmed by 2 bases and J by 3 bases, 8 bases remained unmatched. Looked up from germline, CDR1 is MGHRA and CDR2 is YSYEKL. The CDR3 nucleotides are TGCGCCAGCAGCCAACAGGATACTAGCGGGTTCTACAATGAGCAGTTCTTC. It specifies CASSQQDTSGFYNEQFF.

This chain uses TRBV30 with TRBJ2-1; 7 nucleotides align to TRBD1. Looked up from germline, CDR1 is GTSNPN and CDR2 is SVGIG (reference sequence). Trimming cost V 1 base and J 4 bases; bases outside gene matches: 1. The CDR3 totals 13 residues. CDR3 nucleotides: TGTGCCTGGAGTGGACAGGGTTACAATGAGCAGTTCTTC. It specifies CAWSGQGYNEQFF.

This clonotype was recorded a few times. The chain employs TRBV7-9 and TRBJ2-7, with no clear D. Per germline, CDR1 SEHNR and CDR2 FQNEAQ (reference sequence). Trimming left V 1 base short and J 0 bases short, with 4 bases between. The CDR3 is 13 amino acids. CDR3 amino acids: CASSLEVSYEQYF. The CDR3, as DNA: TGTGCCAGCAGCTTAGAGGTCTCCTACGAGCAGTACTTC.

This clonotype was counted only a few times. The chain joins TRBV20-1 to TRBJ2-7; 8 nucleotides match TRBD2. Per the germline V gene, CDR1 is DFQATT and CDR2 is SNEGSKA (reference sequence). The CDR3 totals 14 residues. V was clipped by 5 bases and J by 4 bases; unmatched bases: 10. Here the CDR3 reads CSALSGRRAYEQYF. Written as DNA, the CDR3 is TGCAGTGCTCTCAGCGGGAGACGGGCTTACGAGCAGTACTTC.

This clonotype was counted ten times or more. The chain combines TRBV28 with TRBJ1-5, with D hard to call. This CDR3 comprises 13 residues. The V gene lost 10 bases and the J gene lost 7 bases, with 17 bases spanning the gap. Germline V gene sequence: CDR1 MDHEN, CDR2 SYDVKM. CDR3 protein: CANQAPGGQPQHF. DNA of the CDR3: TGTGCCAACCAAGCTCCCGGCGGGCAGCCCCAGCATTTT. Based on the CDR3 plus reference TRBV28 and TRBJ1-5, the full variable domain is DVKVTQSSRYLVKRTGEKVFLECVQDMDHENMFWYRQDPGLGLRLIYFSYDVKMKEKGDIPEGYSVSREKKERFSLILESASTNQTSMYLCANQAPGGQPQHFGDGTRLSIL.

CDR3 nucleotide sequence: TGTGCCAGCAGTCGGACTAGCGGGGCCAATGAGCAGTTCTTC. Protein: CASSRTSGANEQFF. J is TRBJ2-1 and V is TRBV12-3 or TRBV12-4; TRBD2 matches at 12 bases. The trim removed 5 bases at V and 6 bases at J, leaving 2 bases unmatched. The CDR3 length is 14 residues.

The table lists this clonotype with many counts. The chain recombines TRBV7-2 with TRBJ2-3; 12 bases fit TRBD2. The CDR3 covers 17 residues. CDR1 is SGHTA, CDR2 FQGNSA, per germline. V was clipped by 1 base and J by 9 bases; unmatched bases: 11. Here the CDR3 DNA reads TGTGCCAGCAGCTTAGGAGCGGCGACTAGCGGGAGTGGAACGCAGTATTTT. Translating gives CASSLGAATSGSGTQYF. The complete variable domain, with remaining parts taken from reference TRBV7-2 and TRBJ2-3, reads GAGVSQSPSNKVTEKGKDVELRCDPISGHTALYWYRQSLGQGLEFLIYFQGNSAPDKSGLPSDRFSAERTGGSVSTLTIQRTQQEDSAVYLCASSLGAATSGSGTQYFGPGTRLTVL.

The CDR3 spells CASSFGRGTTEAFF. In DNA, the CDR3 is TGTGCCAGCAGTTTTGGCAGGGGAACGACTGAAGCTTTCTTT. The chain carries TRBV6-5 and TRBJ1-1, with a tentative D call TRBD1 (6 bases). Germline values: CDR1 MNHEY, CDR2 SVGAGI. There are 14 residues in the CDR3. Trimming removed 4 bases at V and 5 bases at J, with 14 bases between.

At least ten counts were recorded for this clonotype. The chain uses TRBV5-1 and TRBJ2-7; D is undetermined. Deletions cut 0 bases from V and 2 bases from J, with 9 bases between. The CDR3 runs 14 residues. Germline V CDR1 and CDR2: SGHRS, YFSETQ. In DNA, the CDR3 is TGCGCCAGCAGCTTGGGGCGGACGACCTACGAGCAGTACTTC. Protein product: CASSLGRTTYEQYF.

This clonotype was observed once. A much larger clone differs from this one at a single base, so this may be a read error. The rearrangement uses TRBV7-6 and TRBJ2-7; D is possibly TRBD1 (5 bases). The germline V and J ends were trimmed by 8 bases and 2 bases, with 13 bases remaining between them. The CDR3 totals 13 residues. Germline loops: CDR1 SGHVS, CDR2 FNYEAQ. The CDR3 reads CASCQEGAYEQYF. CDR3 DNA sequence: TGTGCCAGCTGCCAAGAAGGGGCCTACGAGCAGTACTTC.

In this sample, this clonotype turned up a few times. V is TRBV28 and J is TRBJ1-5, with a tentative D call TRBD1 (6 bases). Trimming shortened V by 5 bases and J by 4 bases, and 18 bases separated the two germline ends. The germline V gene encodes CDR1 MDHEN and CDR2 SYDVKM. The CDR3 runs to 16 residues. The CDR3 DNA reads TGTGCCAGCAGTCAAGGGGGGCTGAGAAAAAATCAGCCCCAGCATTTT. The encoded protein is CASSQGGLRKNQPQHF.

This chain uses TRBV30 with TRBJ1-4; D might be TRBD1 (5 bases). Germline lookup yields CDR1 GTSNPN and CDR2 SVGIG (reference sequence). This CDR3 contains 13 residues. Trimming left V 3 bases short and J 6 bases short, with 11 bases between. In DNA, the CDR3 is TGTGCCTGGAGCCGGGACTTGGATGAAAAACTGTTTTTT. It codes for CAWSRDLDEKLFF.